The entry below describes one T cell receptor (beta chain). This CDR3 is 15 amino acids long. The ends were cut back, 0 bases at V and 1 base at J, with 9 bases in the middle. Germline V gene data show CDR1 as MNHEY and CDR2 as SVGAGI. In the naive CD8 group, cells lacked CD45RO and were positively selected for CCR7, so terminally differentiated effector memory CD45RA+ cells were left out. TCRdb's table, derived via immunoSEQ multiplex PCR, lists solely in-frame clones and lacks some. The sample gives about 2 million clones, about 95% of which show up once; roughly 1% is in the top ten. The sample belongs to a study of shared clonotypes between healthy human individuals.

V and J are TRBV6-5 and TRBJ1-1; D is undetermined. The source of this sequence is a young man in good health. Sequencing was carried out using naive CD8+ T cells sorted from blood. The CDR3 is CASSYSGQRNTEAFF. The CDR3 DNA follows: TGTGCCAGCAGTTACTCAGGGCAGAGGAACACTGAAGCTTTCTTT.